A selection of T cell receptor beta chains follows, all from one sample in a study of early T cells in non-severe SARS-CoV-2 infection. MiXCR, run by TCRdb on the 5' RACE reads, gives a single entry per CDR3 protein. The sample lists tens of thousands of distinct CDR3 sequences, 14% to 15% seen once, with about 0.58% in the top ten. The sample consisted of whole blood. The receptor source for this set is an adult who was a healthcare worker with PCR-confirmed SARS-CoV-2 infection or an uninfected control (not recorded which). The CDR3 runs from the conserved cysteine through the conserved F or W. Each record gives: V gene, clone size, D gene, J gene, CDR3 protein, CDR3 DNA. D genes are given only for firm matches. Not every row has a clone size; where given, it reads once, few, many or a size class.

TRBV12-3/TRBV12-4	.	.	TRBJ1-1	CASSSSTVNTEAFF	TGTGCCAGCAGTTCCTCGACAGTGAACACTGAAGCTTTCTTT
TRBV11-3	many	.	TRBJ1-1	CASRLSPGSPEAFF	TGTGCCAGCAGGCTTAGCCCGGGATCACCTGAAGCTTTCTTT
TRBV7-2	few	.	TRBJ2-3	CASSFGGRTDTQYF	TGTGCCAGCAGCTTTGGTGGTCGGACAGATACGCAGTATTTT
TRBV11-2	.	.	TRBJ1-1	CASSLYGSPQGAFF	TGTGCCAGCAGCTTGTATGGCAGCCCTCAGGGAGCTTTCTTT
TRBV20-1	.	TRBD1	TRBJ2-4	CSARDTGVDIQYF	TGCAGTGCTAGAGACACAGGGGTGGACATTCAGTACTTC
TRBV6-1	many	.	TRBJ2-5	CASVITAAQETQYF	TGTGCCAGCGTAATAACAGCGGCTCAAGAGACCCAGTACTTC
TRBV3-1	.	TRBD1	TRBJ2-3	CASSQDRDRGYETDTQYF	TGTGCCAGCAGCCAAGATCGGGACAGGGGGTATGAGACAGATACGCAGTATTTT
TRBV5-1	.	.	TRBJ2-1	CASSLGGGEQFF	TGCGCCAGCAGCTTGGGGGGAGGTGAGCAGTTCTTC
TRBV11-2	many	TRBD2	TRBJ2-5	CASSLVIQRGQETQYF	TGTGCCAGCAGCTTAGTGATCCAGCGGGGGCAAGAGACCCAGTACTTC
TRBV10-2	many	.	TRBJ1-1	CASSMGWTEAFF	TGCGCCAGCAGCATGGGGTGGACTGAAGCTTTCTTT
TRBV6-1	.	.	TRBJ1-4	CASRNGAGKLFF	TGTGCCAGCAGAAATGGCGCGGGAAAACTGTTTTTT
TRBV29-1	.	TRBD2	TRBJ2-5	CSVLQGSGGWETQYF	TGCAGCGTTCTTCAGGGCAGCGGGGGATGGGAGACCCAGTACTTC
TRBV7-9	.	TRBD1	TRBJ1-1	CASSGDRVNTEAFF	TGTGCCAGCAGCGGGGACAGGGTAAACACTGAAGCTTTCTTT
TRBV15	many	.	TRBJ2-1	CATSRDLAGLSYNEQFF	TGTGCCACCAGCAGAGATTTAGCAGGGCTCTCCTACAATGAGCAGTTCTTC
TRBV11-2	many	.	TRBJ2-3	CASSLVGPSTDTQYF	TGTGCCAGCAGCTTAGTTGGACCGAGCACAGATACGCAGTATTTT
TRBV29-1	few	.	TRBJ2-1	CSVEDASNEQFF	TGCAGCGTTGAAGATGCGTCCAATGAGCAGTTCTTC